This T cell receptor beta chain emerged from a study of control samples from healthy donors and cancer patients. This clone was observed a single time. The V gene end was trimmed by 12 bases and the J gene end by 3 bases; junction bases not matched to a gene: 8. The germline V gene has CDR1 KGHDR and CDR2 SFDVKD. This CDR3 is built from 14 residues. Assay used: immunoSEQ multiplex PCR; TCRdb lists only in-frame clones, some missing. The top ten clones hold 2% to 2.5% of a sample with 97,000 or so clones, about 91% of them seen once. The chain employs TRBV24-1 and TRBJ2-1, with 9 bases aligning to TRBD1. The clonotype was recovered from a woman aged 18-29 years in good health. The source material was blood. The CDR3 DNA reads as TGTGCCGCTTCAGGGACAGGGAACTACAATGAGCAGTTCTTC. This sequence encodes CAASGTGNYNEQFF.